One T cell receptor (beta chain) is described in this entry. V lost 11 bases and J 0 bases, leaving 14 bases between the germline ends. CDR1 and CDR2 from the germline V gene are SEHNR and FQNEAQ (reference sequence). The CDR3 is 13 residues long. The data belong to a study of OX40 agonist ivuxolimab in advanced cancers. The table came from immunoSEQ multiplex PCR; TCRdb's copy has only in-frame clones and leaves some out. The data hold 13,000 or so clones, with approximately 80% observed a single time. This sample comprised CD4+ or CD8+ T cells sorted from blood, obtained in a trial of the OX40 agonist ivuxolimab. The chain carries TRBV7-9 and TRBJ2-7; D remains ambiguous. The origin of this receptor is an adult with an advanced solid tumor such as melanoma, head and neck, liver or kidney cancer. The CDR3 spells CAYTTGTSYEQYF. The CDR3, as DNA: TGTGCCTACACTACCGGCACCTCCTACGAGCAGTACTTC.